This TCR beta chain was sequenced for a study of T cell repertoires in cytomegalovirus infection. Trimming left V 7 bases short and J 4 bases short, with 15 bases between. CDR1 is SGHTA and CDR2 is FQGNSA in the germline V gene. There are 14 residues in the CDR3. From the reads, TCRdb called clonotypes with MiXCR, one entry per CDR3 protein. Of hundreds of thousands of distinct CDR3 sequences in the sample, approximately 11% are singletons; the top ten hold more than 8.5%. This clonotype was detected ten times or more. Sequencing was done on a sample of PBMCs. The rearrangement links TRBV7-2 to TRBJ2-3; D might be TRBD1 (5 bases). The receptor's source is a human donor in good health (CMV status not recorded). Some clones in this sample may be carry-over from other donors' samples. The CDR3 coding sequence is TGTGCCAGCACCTATGGTACAGGCCCAGATACGCAGTATTTT. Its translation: CASTYGTGPDTQYF.